Listed here are 2 T cell receptor beta chains from one sample, sequenced in a study of control samples from healthy donors and cancer patients. Profiling relied on immunoSEQ multiplex PCR, and the TCRdb table lists in-frame clones only, not all of them. The sample yields roughly 14,000 clones, approximately 80% seen once. The sample taken for sequencing was formalin-fixed, paraffin-embedded tissue. The receptor source for this set is a female donor with lung cancer.

V is TRBV4-3 and J is TRBJ2-3; TRBD1 agrees at 7 bases. The V gene end was trimmed by 2 bases and the J gene end by 5 bases; junction bases not matched to a gene: 7. CDR1 and CDR2 (germline): LGHNA, YSLEER. The CDR3 length is 15 residues. As DNA, the CDR3 is TGCGCCAGCAGCCAATATGGGCAGGGGGAAGATACGCAGTATTTT. Its translation is CASSQYGQGEDTQYF.

The genes are TRBV6-6 and TRBJ2-1, with D uncertain. This CDR3 region has 9 residues. Germline lookup yields CDR1 MNHNY and CDR2 SVGAGI (reference sequence). V was cut by 6 bases and J by 10 bases, with 4 bases left in between. CDR3 DNA: TGTGCCAGCAGCCCGGAGCAGTTCTTC. This gives the protein CASSPEQFF.